The 3 T cell receptor beta chains in this list originate from one sample, sequenced in a study of shared clonotypes between healthy human individuals. The table came from immunoSEQ multiplex PCR; TCRdb's copy has only in-frame clones and leaves some out. Among millions of clones listed, about 95% were seen once. The naive CD8 subset, CD45RO-negative cells positively selected for CCR7, excluded terminally differentiated effector memory CD45RA+ cells. Sequencing was carried out using naive CD8+ T cells sorted from blood. The receptors were gathered from a man between 18 and 35 years old in good health.

This clone was detected once. V gene TRBV7-2 combines with J gene TRBJ2-1, with 7 bases lining up with TRBD2. The junction had 11 bases not matched to a gene; V was cut back by 0 bases and J by 6 bases. Germline V gene lookup returns CDR1 SGHTA and CDR2 FQGNSA. This CDR3 is built from 17 residues. The CDR3 reads CASSLALRLADPNEQFF. The CDR3 DNA sequence: TGTGCCAGCAGCTTAGCGCTGAGGCTAGCGGATCCCAATGAGCAGTTCTTC. The full variable domain, with the rest looked up from reference TRBV7-2 and TRBJ2-1, is GAGVSQSPSNKVTEKGKDVELRCDPISGHTALYWYRQSLGQGLEFLIYFQGNSAPDKSGLPSDRFSAERTGGSVSTLTIQRTQQEDSAVYLCASSLALRLADPNEQFFGPGTRLTVL.

The sample holds one count of this clone. The V and J genes are TRBV14 and TRBJ2-3; 11 bases agree with TRBD2. Trimming took 2 bases from V and 5 from J; bases not matched to a gene: 9. CDR1 and CDR2 from the germline V gene are SGHDN and FVKESK. The CDR3 sequence is 17 residues long. This chain's CDR3 is CASSQMVIAGGQDTQYF. CDR3 nucleotide sequence: TGTGCCAGCAGCCAAATGGTAATAGCGGGAGGGCAAGATACGCAGTATTTT.

V gene TRBV5-4 combines with J gene TRBJ2-3; maybe TRBD1 (5 bases). The germline gives CDR1 SGHNT, CDR2 YYREEE (reference sequence). The CDR3 covers 16 residues. Trimming left V 0 bases short and J 3 bases short, with 14 bases between. CDR3 DNA sequence: TGTGCCAGCAGCTTGGAGTTTGCAGGGTCTACAGATACGCAGTATTTT. It codes for CASSLEFAGSTDTQYF.